This T cell receptor (beta chain) was found in a study of OX40 agonist ivuxolimab in advanced cancers. Context from the whole study: Ivuxolimab, which targeted the costimulatory receptor OX40 (CD134), was an agonistic, fully human IgG2 monoclonal antibody. Intravenous ivuxolimab was administered to patients every 2 weeks at six dose levels: 0.01, 0.1, 0.3, 1.5, 3 and 10 mg/kg. Of the roughly 50 dose-escalation patients, hepatocellular carcinoma was present in approximately 20, melanoma in approximately 15, renal cell carcinoma in 9 and head and neck cancer in 9. The dose-escalation cohort was 82.7% male with a mean age of around 64 years, ranging from about 23 to 85. Prior anti-PD-1, anti-PD-L1 or anti-CTLA-4 therapy was permitted, and 40% of dose-escalation patients had received checkpoint inhibitors. Partial responses were achieved by three dose-escalation patients, of whom one had hepatocellular carcinoma and two had cutaneous melanoma. Peripheral TCRbeta sequencing was intended to test whether TCR sequence diversity was altered and clonal T-cell expansion was caused by ivuxolimab. The paper reports the monotherapy dose-escalation portion (N of about 50 patients) of the phase I ivuxolimab trial. The paper as a whole reports these results and caveats: After ivuxolimab, more expanded clones were found on average in CD8+ T cells than in CD4+ T cells. The antigen specificity of the peripheral T cells that underwent clonal expansion was not determined. Low levels of normalized T-cell clonal expansion were also seen in some patients who did not respond. Clonal expansion of both CD4+ and CD8+ blood T cells was observed from baseline to week 6 at doses 0.1 to 3.0 mg/kg. Partial responders in the 0.1-3.0 mg/kg groups had among the lowest normalized peripheral clonal expansion, especially among CD8+ T cells.

Cut back by 4 bases and 1 base, the V and J ends lie 11 bases apart. The CDR3 covers 14 residues, taking in both the cysteine and the phenylalanine. The DNA shown is the 42-base CDR3, in frame from base 1. Looking up the germline V gene yields CDR1 MNHNS and CDR2 SASEGT. For sequencing of the TCRbeta CDR3 region, genomic DNA was extracted from the sorted cells. TCRbeta CDR3 regions were sequenced using the immunoSEQ Assay. Entries here come from immuneACCESS through TCRdb and include only in-frame sequences with V and J called. Some clones fail to appear in such tables; in the studies checked, an unresolved V gene covers under half of the shortfall, and the cause of the remainder is unknown. The sample table contains 70,000 to 95,000 clones; only one count was recorded for approximately 93% of them. The leading ten clones occupy roughly 21% of the sample. For this clone: Its antigen is not yet known. Base qualities are not provided; no much larger clone lies one nucleotide away.

Patients with autoimmune disease history or receiving systemic immunosuppression were excluded from the trial. In every dose cohort, peripheral blood was drawn for TCR sequencing at baseline, cycle 4 day 1, and cycle 7 day 1. The samples were taken from a phase I, first-in-human, multicenter, open-label dose-escalation trial of ivuxolimab. Adults with locally advanced or metastatic melanoma, renal cell carcinoma, hepatocellular carcinoma or head and neck squamous cell carcinoma were enrolled in the trial. Before TCR sequencing, CD4+ T cells and CD8+ T cells from peripheral blood were sorted into separate populations.

Here the chain combines TRBV6-1 and TRBJ2-7; TRBD1 is a possible D gene, resting on 5 matching bases. The specimen comprised CD4+ or CD8+ T cells sorted from blood, sampled in a trial of the OX40 agonist ivuxolimab. This TCR was recovered from an adult with an advanced solid tumor such as melanoma, head and neck, liver or kidney cancer. The CDR3 amino acid sequence is: CASSVIQGSYEQYF. The DNA is as follows: TGTGCCAGCAGTGTTATTCAGGGATCCTACGAGCAGTACTTC.